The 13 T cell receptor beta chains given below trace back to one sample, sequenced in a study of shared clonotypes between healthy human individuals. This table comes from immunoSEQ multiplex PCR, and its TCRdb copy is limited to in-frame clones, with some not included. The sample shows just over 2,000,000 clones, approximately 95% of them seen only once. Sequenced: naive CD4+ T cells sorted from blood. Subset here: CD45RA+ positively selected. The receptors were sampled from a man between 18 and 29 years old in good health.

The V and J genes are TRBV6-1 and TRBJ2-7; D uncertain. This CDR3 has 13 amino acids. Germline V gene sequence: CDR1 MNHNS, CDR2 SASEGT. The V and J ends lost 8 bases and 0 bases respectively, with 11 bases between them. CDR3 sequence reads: CASVGLYSYEQYF. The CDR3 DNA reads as TGTGCCAGCGTGGGCCTATACTCCTACGAGCAGTACTTC.

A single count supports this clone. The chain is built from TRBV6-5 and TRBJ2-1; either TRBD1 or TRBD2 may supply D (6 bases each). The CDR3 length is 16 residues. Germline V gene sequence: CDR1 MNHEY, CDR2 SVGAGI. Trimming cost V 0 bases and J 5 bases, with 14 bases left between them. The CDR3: CASSYSQGGKNNEQFF. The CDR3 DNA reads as TGTGCCAGCAGTTACTCCCAAGGGGGGAAGAACAATGAGCAGTTCTTC.

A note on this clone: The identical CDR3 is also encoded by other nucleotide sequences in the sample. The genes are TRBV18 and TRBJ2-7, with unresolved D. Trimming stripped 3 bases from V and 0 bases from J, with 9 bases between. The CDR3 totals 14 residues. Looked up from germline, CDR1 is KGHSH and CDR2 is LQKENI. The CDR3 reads CASSPQGDSYEQYF. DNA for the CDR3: TGTGCCAGCTCACCCCAAGGCGACTCCTACGAGCAGTACTTC.

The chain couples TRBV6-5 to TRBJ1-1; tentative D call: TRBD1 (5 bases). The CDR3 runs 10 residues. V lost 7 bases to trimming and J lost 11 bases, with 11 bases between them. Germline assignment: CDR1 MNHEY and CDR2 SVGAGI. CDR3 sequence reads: CASIGTEAFF. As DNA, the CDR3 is TGTGCCAGCATCGGGACGGAGGCTTTCTTT.

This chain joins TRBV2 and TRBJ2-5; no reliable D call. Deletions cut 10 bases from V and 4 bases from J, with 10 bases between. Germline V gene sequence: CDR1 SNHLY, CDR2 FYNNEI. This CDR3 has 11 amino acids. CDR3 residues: CATSQAETQYF. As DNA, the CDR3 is TGTGCCACCTCTCAGGCAGAGACCCAGTACTTC.

This CDR3 reads CASTLGRAAPYSNQPQHF. The CDR3 DNA reads as TGTGCCAGCACCCTAGGGAGGGCCGCTCCCTATAGCAATCAGCCCCAGCATTTT. The chain has TRBV21-1 and TRBJ1-5. TRBV21-1 is given as a pseudogene. The CDR3 extends over 18 amino acids.

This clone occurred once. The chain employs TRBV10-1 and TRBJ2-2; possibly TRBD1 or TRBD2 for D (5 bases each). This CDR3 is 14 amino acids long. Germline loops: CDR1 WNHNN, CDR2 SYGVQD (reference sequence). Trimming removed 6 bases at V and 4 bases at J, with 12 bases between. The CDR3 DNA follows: TGCGCCAGCAGCCGGGACGTCTCCACCGGGGAGCTGTTTTTT. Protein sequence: CASSRDVSTGELFF.

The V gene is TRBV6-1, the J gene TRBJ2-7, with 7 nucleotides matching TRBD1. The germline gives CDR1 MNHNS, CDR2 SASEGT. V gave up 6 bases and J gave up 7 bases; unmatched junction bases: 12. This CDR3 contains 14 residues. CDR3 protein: CASRSGTAQVEQYF. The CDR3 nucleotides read TGTGCCAGCAGGTCCGGGACAGCACAAGTTGAGCAGTACTTC.

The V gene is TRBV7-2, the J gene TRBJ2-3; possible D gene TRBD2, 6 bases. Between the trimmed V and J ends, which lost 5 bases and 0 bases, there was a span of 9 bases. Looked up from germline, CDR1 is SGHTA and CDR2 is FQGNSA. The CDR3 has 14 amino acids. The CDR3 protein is CASSPDYSTDTQYF. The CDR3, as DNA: TGTGCCAGCAGCCCGGACTATAGCACAGATACGCAGTATTTT.

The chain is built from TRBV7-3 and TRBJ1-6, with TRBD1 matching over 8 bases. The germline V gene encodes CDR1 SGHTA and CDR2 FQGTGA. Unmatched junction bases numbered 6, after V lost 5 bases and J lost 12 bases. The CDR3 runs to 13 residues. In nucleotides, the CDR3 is TGTGCCAGCAGCCTAGACAGGGGTGGACCCCTCCACTTT. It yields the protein CASSLDRGGPLHF. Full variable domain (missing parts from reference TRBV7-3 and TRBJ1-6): GAGVSQTPSNKVTEKGKYVELRCDPISGHTALYWYRQSLGQGPEFLIYFQGTGAADDSGLPNDRFFAVRPEGSVSTLKIQRTERGDSAVYLCASSLDRGGPLHFGNGTRLTVT.

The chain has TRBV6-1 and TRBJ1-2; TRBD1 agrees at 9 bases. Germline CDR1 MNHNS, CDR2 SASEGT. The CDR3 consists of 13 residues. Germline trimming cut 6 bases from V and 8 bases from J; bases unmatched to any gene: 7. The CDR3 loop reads CASSQDRGRGYTF. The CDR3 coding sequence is TGTGCCAGCAGCCAGGACAGGGGTCGCGGCTACACCTTC.

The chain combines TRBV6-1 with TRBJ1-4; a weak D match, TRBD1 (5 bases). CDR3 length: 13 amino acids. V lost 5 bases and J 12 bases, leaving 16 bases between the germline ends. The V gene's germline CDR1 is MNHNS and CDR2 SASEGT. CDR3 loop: CASSIQAGRELFF. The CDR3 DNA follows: TGTGCCAGCAGTATCCAGGCAGGGCGAGAACTGTTTTTT.

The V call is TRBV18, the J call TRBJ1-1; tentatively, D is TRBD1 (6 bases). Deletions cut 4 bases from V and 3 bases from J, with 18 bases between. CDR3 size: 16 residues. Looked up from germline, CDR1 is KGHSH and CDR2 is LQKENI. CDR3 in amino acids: CASSQNGGGAYTEAFF. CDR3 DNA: TGTGCCAGCTCACAAAACGGCGGGGGCGCGTACACTGAAGCTTTCTTT.